This entry concerns a single T cell receptor (beta chain). The data derive from a study of blood T cell repertoires in COVID-19. In the study overall: Samples of COVID-19 (acute and convalescent) were obtained from the United States, Italy and Spain. T cells, B-cell-depleted T cells, or PBMCs supplied cDNA or gDNA.

In the original analysis: Scientists estimated how many nucleated cells there were by amplifying reference gene primers. Sequencing was performed with immunoSEQ multiplex PCR; in TCRdb, only in-frame clones are kept and a portion is missing. The V and J calls and clone size were taken over from that table, and D and trimming were inferred from the DNA. The sample yields 200,000 to 300,000 clones, around 84% seen once. This clonotype was sampled from a woman between 65 and 79 years old with active or convalescent COVID-19. The sample taken for sequencing was peripheral blood.

The CDR3 region is CAISRETETQYF. The DNA of the CDR3 is TGTGCCATCAGCCGGGAAACAGAGACCCAGTACTTC. J is TRBJ2-5 and V is TRBV10-3; possible D gene TRBD2, 5 bases. Germline assignment: CDR1 ENHRY and CDR2 SYGVKD. This CDR3 is built from 12 residues. Trimming stripped 6 bases from V and 4 bases from J, with 9 bases between.